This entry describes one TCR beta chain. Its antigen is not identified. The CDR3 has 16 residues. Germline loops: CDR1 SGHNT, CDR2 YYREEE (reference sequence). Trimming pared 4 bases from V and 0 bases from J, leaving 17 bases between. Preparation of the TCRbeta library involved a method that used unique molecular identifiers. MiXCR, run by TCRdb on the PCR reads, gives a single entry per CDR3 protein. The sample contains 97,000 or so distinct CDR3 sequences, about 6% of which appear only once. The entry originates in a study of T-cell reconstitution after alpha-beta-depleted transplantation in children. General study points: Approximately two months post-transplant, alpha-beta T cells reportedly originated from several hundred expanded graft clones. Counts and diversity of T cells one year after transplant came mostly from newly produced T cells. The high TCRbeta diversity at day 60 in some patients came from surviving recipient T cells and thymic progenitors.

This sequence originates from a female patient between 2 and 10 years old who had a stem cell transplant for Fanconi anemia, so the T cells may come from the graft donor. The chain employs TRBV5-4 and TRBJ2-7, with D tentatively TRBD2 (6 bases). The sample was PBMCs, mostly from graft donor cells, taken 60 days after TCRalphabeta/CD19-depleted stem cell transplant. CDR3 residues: CASSLEVGGDSYEQYF. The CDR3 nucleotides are TGTGCCAGCAGCCTGGAAGTGGGCGGGGACTCCTACGAGCAGTACTTC.